Presented here are 3 T cell receptor beta chains from one specimen sequenced in a study of cytomegalovirus exposure and HLA in healthy donors. Vbeta (60) and Jbeta (13) primers were used in the PCR. Sequencing was performed with immunoSEQ multiplex PCR; in TCRdb, only in-frame clones are kept and a portion is missing. Here the sample spans about 130,000 clones, 75% to 90% being singletons. Sequencing used PBMCs. These receptors were collected from a man younger than 45 in good health and CMV-seropositive.

This clone is a singleton in its sample. This rearrangement joins TRBV30 to TRBJ2-7; 7 bases align to TRBD2. The V and J ends lost 5 bases and 6 bases, in that order; junction bases with no gene match: 4. Germline V gene lookup returns CDR1 GTSNPN and CDR2 SVGIG (reference sequence). This CDR3 comprises 11 residues. The CDR3 DNA reads as TGTGCCTGGTCGGGGGGAGGCGAGCAGTACTTC. Translation: CAWSGGGEQYF.

The chain carries TRBV15 and TRBJ2-5, with 7 bases matching TRBD2. Germline lookup yields CDR1 LNHNV and CDR2 YYDKDF (reference sequence). The CDR3 consists of 13 residues. Unmatched junction bases numbered 4, after V lost 9 bases and J lost 0 bases. CDR3 bases: TGTGCCACAGCGGGGAGCTACCAAGAGACCCAGTACTTC. This encodes CATAGSYQETQYF. The full variable domain, with the rest looked up from reference TRBV15 and TRBJ2-5, is DAMVIQNPRYQVTQFGKPVTLSCSQTLNHNVMYWYQQKSSQAPKLLFHYYDKDFNNEADTPDNFQSRRPNTSFCFLDIRSPGLGDTAMYLCATAGSYQETQYFGPGTRLLVL.

Details on this clone: Within the sample, other DNA sequences also encode this same CDR3. The chain joins TRBV5-1 to TRBJ1-3, with 8 bases aligning to TRBD1. CDR3 length equals 15 residues. Germline V lookup: CDR1 SGHRS, CDR2 YFSETQ. The J segment lost 6 bases and the V segment lost 4 bases, leaving 9 bases of the junction unmatched. As DNA, the CDR3 is TGCGCCAGCAGCCCAGGACAGGGCTTATTAAACACCATATATTTT. Encoded protein: CASSPGQGLLNTIYF.